A selection of T cell receptor beta chains follows, all from one sample in a study of T cell responses to AZD1222 COVID-19 vaccine. The repertoire was sequenced with immunoSEQ multiplex PCR; TCRdb's copy has only in-frame clones and lacks some. This table has 150,000 to 200,000 clones, around nine tenths appearing once. This sample comprised peripheral blood, obtained 28 days after the second AZD1222 dose. Every receptor here comes from an adult who received the AZD1222 COVID-19 vaccine. Both conserved end residues are trimmed from each CDR3.

length: 11
J: TRBJ2-7
V: TRBV27
CDR3: ATVRGSSYEQY

length: 13
J: TRBJ2-3
V: TRBV3-1/TRBV3-2
CDR3: ASSLSGGRTDTQY

length: 13
J: TRBJ1-1
V: TRBV5-4
CDR3: ASSLGNPGDTEAF

length: 13
J: TRBJ2-2
V: TRBV11-2
CDR3: ASSSNQGDGGELF

length: 14
J: TRBJ1-4
V: TRBV9
CDR3: ASSRSLTASNEKLF

length: 13
J: TRBJ1-4
V: TRBV5-8
CDR3: ASTGLAGGNEKLF

length: 12
J: TRBJ1-3
V: TRBV2
CDR3: ASSATAGGNTIY

length: 11
J: TRBJ1-5
V: TRBV6-2/TRBV6-3
CDR3: ASSDRRHQPQH

length: 11
J: TRBJ2-7
V: TRBV5-1
CDR3: ASSFDRTYEQY

length: 10
J: TRBJ1-1
V: TRBV6-5
CDR3: ASSYETGEAF

length: 12
J: TRBJ2-4
V: TRBV6-6
CDR3: ASRLADTKNIQY

length: 15
J: TRBJ1-2
V: TRBV3-1/TRBV3-2
CDR3: ASSQAIRQRGGRGYT

length: 16
J: TRBJ2-3
V: TRBV29-1
CDR3: SVGRGTSGLFSTDTQY

length: 10
J: TRBJ2-3
V: TRBV18
CDR3: ASSTSTDTQY

length: 12
J: TRBJ1-2
V: TRBV5-1
CDR3: ASSLEEGHYGYT

length: 14
J: TRBJ1-1
V: TRBV7-8
CDR3: ASSLGTTGGNTEAF

length: 12
J: TRBJ1-1
V: TRBV30
CDR3: ALRTGRGNTEAF

length: 10
J: TRBJ2-2
V: TRBV29-1
CDR3: SVGKGTGELF

length: 12
J: TRBJ2-7
V: TRBV3-1/TRBV3-2
CDR3: ASSGTTGSHEQY

length: 12
J: TRBJ1-2
V: TRBV30
CDR3: ARSRSGGAGGYT

length: 14
J: TRBJ1-2
V: TRBV3-1/TRBV3-2
CDR3: ASSQASRPGGLGYT

length: 11
J: TRBJ1-1
V: TRBV10-2
CDR3: ASSVDSGTEAF

length: 12
J: TRBJ1-1
V: TRBV6-5
CDR3: ASSYDRGDTEAF

length: 12
J: TRBJ2-1
V: TRBV7-9
CDR3: ASSYAGTVNEQF

length: 15
J: TRBJ1-3
V: TRBV19
CDR3: ASTPRGQGARGNTIY

length: 10
J: TRBJ2-7
V: TRBV10-3
CDR3: AISEARNEQY

length: 11
J: TRBJ1-5
V: TRBV2
CDR3: ASSVGGLQPQH

length: 12
J: TRBJ2-2
V: TRBV6-4
CDR3: ASSDSGDTGELF

length: 12
J: TRBJ2-7
V: TRBV11-1
CDR3: ASSSARAQGEQY

length: 9
J: TRBJ1-1
V: TRBV27
CDR3: ASRKNTEAF

length: 15
J: TRBJ2-1
V: TRBV3-1/TRBV3-2
CDR3: ASSHPVTSGGINEQF

length: 12
J: TRBJ1-1
V: TRBV10-3
CDR3: AISDTTGVPEAF

length: 11
J: TRBJ2-7
V: TRBV19
CDR3: ASSAGRAYEQY

length: 14
J: TRBJ1-3
V: TRBV9
CDR3: ASSQHQGTDLNTIY

length: 12
J: TRBJ2-1
V: TRBV19
CDR3: ASGRQGDYNEQF

length: 10
J: TRBJ1-1
V: TRBV3-1/TRBV3-2
CDR3: ASSRGTFEAF

length: 11
J: TRBJ2-7
V: TRBV12-3/TRBV12-4
CDR3: ASSFEGRYEQY

length: 13
J: TRBJ2-7
V: TRBV6-2/TRBV6-3
CDR3: ASSSNRGRFDEQY

length: 12
J: TRBJ1-2
V: TRBV2
CDR3: ASHVGQEWYGYT

length: 14
J: TRBJ2-3
V: TRBV6-1
CDR3: ASSETSSGATDTQY

length: 11
J: TRBJ2-7
V: TRBV2
CDR3: AHGGQSTYEQY

length: 12
J: TRBJ2-3
V: TRBV6-5
CDR3: ASTSPSHTDTQY

length: 13
J: TRBJ2-2
V: TRBV11-2
CDR3: ASSLGGGLPGELF

length: 12
J: TRBJ2-2
V: TRBV6-5
CDR3: ASSYRSGAGELF

length: 10
J: TRBJ2-2
V: TRBV7-9
CDR3: ASTFGAGELF

length: 13
J: TRBJ2-5
V: TRBV6-1
CDR3: ASSELAGGQETQY

length: 10
J: TRBJ2-2
V: TRBV29-1
CDR3: SVEDNDRELF

length: 11
J: TRBJ2-3
V: TRBV18
CDR3: ASSAAYTDTQY

length: 9
J: TRBJ2-5
V: TRBV30
CDR3: AWSPRETQY

length: 12
J: TRBJ2-7
V: TRBV9
CDR3: ASSPTGESYEQY

length: 11
J: TRBJ2-3
V: TRBV5-1
CDR3: ASSDDRGNTQY

length: 11
J: TRBJ1-1
V: TRBV6-5
CDR3: ASSYMGIREAF